This paragraph reports one T cell receptor beta chain. Its antigen is unknown. The assay was immunoSEQ multiplex PCR, and TCRdb's table has in-frame clones only and misses some. The data show approximately 360,000 clones, with 83% seen just once and about 7.4% held by the top ten. These data come from a study of Ad26.COV2.S vaccination and SARS-CoV-2 variants. Across the whole study: Donor got 5x10^10 or 1x10^11 viral particles of Ad26.COV2.S.

Treatment in this sample: 19 received Ad26.COV2.S at low or high dose, single or two shots; roughly five received placebo; per-sample allocation not given. Each sample was drawn 63 days after the first injection (of vaccine or placebo). The vaccine delivered Wuhan-strain SARS-CoV-2 spike through an Ad26 vector. General study points: Vaccine and placebo recipients had similar non-spike TCR breadth.

V was pared by 1 base and J by 4 bases, with 8 bases between. The CDR3 extends over 14 amino acids. CDR1 is KGHDR, CDR2 SFDVKD, per germline. The sample in question was peripheral blood, obtained in a trial of Ad26.COV2.S vaccine versus placebo. The TCR originated in a person between 18 and 65 years old who received the Ad26.COV2.S COVID-19 vaccine or a placebo. The rearrangement links TRBV24-1 to TRBJ2-3; no clear D. This CDR3 is CATSDLRRADTQYF. CDR3 DNA sequence: TGTGCCACCAGTGATTTACGCCGGGCAGATACGCAGTATTTT.